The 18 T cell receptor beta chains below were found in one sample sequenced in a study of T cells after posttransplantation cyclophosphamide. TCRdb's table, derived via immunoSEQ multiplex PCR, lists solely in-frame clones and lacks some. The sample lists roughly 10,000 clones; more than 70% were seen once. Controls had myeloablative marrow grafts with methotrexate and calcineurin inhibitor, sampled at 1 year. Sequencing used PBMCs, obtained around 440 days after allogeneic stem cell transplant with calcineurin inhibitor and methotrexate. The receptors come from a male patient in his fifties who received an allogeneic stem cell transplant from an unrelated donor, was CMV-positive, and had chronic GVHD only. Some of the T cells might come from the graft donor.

The CDR3 region is CASSYLGEGSDEQFF. CDR3 in DNA: TGTGCCAGCAGCTATTTAGGGGAGGGCTCAGATGAGCAGTTCTTC. This rearrangement joins TRBV5-5 to TRBJ2-1; 7 nucleotides agree with TRBD2. Looked up from germline, CDR1 is SGHKS and CDR2 is YYEKEE (reference sequence). V was clipped by 3 bases and J by 8 bases; unmatched bases: 11. The CDR3 consists of 15 residues. Full variable domain (outside the CDR3, taken from reference TRBV5-5 and TRBJ2-1): DAGVTQSPTHLIKTRGQQVTLRCSPISGHKSVSWYQQVLGQGPQFIFQYYEKEERGRGNFPDRFSARQFPNYSSELNVNALLLGDSALYLCASSYLGEGSDEQFFGPGTRLTVL.

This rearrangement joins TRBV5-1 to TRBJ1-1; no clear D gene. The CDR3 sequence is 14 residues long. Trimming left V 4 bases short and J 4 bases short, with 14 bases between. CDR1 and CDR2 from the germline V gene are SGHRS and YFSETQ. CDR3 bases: TGCGCCAGCAGCCACCCCCTCCGCAGCACTGAAGCTTTCTTT. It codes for CASSHPLRSTEAFF.

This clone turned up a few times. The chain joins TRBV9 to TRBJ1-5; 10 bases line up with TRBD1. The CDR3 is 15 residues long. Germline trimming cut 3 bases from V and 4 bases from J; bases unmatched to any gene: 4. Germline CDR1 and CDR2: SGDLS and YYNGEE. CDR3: CASSEGQGWNQPQHF. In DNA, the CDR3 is TGTGCCAGCAGCGAGGGACAGGGGTGGAATCAGCCCCAGCATTTT.

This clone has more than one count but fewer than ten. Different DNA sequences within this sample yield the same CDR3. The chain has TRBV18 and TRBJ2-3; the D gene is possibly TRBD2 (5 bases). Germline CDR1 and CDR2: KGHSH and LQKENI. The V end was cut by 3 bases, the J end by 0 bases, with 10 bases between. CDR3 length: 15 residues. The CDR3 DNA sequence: TGTGCCAGCTCACCTCCGGGATTTAGCACAGATACGCAGTATTTT. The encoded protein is CASSPPGFSTDTQYF.

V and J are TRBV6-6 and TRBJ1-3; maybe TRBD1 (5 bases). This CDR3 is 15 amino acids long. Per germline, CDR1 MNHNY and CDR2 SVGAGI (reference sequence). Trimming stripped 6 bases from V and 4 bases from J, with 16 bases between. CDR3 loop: CASSPGLTGGNTIYF. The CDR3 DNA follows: TGTGCCAGCAGCCCGGGACTGACCGGAGGAAACACCATATATTTT.

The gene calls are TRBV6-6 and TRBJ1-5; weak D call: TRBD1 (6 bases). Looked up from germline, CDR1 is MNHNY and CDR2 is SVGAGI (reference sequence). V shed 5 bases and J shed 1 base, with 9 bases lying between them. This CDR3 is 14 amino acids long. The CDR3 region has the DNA TGTGCCAGCAGTATGGGGGCGAGCAATCAGCCCCAGCATTTT. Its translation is CASSMGASNQPQHF.

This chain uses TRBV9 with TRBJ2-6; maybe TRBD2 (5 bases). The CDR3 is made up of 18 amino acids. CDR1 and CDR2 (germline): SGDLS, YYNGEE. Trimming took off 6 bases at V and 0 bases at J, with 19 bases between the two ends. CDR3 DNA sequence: TGTGCCAGCACCGGACGGGAACCGGACCACTCTGGGGCCAACGTCCTGACTTTC. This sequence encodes CASTGREPDHSGANVLTF.

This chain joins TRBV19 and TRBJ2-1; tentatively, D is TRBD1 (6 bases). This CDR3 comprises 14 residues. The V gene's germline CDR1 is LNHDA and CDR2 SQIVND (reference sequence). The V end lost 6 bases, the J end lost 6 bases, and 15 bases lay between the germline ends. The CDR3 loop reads CASRSQGTTNEQFF. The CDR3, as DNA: TGTGCCAGTAGGTCACAGGGAACTACCAATGAGCAGTTCTTC.

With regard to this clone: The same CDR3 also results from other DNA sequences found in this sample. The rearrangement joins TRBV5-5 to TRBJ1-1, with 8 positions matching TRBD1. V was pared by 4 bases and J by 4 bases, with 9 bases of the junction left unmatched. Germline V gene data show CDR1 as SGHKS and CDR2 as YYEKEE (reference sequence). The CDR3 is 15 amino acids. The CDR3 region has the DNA TGTGCCAGCAGCCTGGCTGGACAGGGAGGCACTGAAGCTTTCTTT. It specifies CASSLAGQGGTEAFF. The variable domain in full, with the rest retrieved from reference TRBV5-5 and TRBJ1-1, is DAGVTQSPTHLIKTRGQQVTLRCSPISGHKSVSWYQQVLGQGPQFIFQYYEKEERGRGNFPDRFSARQFPNYSSELNVNALLLGDSALYLCASSLAGQGGTEAFFGQGTRLTVV.

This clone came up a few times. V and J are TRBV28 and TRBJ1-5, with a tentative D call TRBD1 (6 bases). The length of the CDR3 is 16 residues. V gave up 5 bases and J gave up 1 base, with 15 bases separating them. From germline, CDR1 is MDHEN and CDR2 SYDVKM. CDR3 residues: CASSNAGARSNQPQHF. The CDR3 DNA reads TGTGCCAGCAGTAATGCAGGGGCGAGGAGCAATCAGCCCCAGCATTTT.

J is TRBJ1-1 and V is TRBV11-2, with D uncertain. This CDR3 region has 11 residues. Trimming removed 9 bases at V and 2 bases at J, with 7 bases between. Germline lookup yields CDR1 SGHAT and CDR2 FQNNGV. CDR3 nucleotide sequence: TGTGCCAGTCGGGGTAACACTGAAGCTTTCTTT. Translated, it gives CASRGNTEAFF.

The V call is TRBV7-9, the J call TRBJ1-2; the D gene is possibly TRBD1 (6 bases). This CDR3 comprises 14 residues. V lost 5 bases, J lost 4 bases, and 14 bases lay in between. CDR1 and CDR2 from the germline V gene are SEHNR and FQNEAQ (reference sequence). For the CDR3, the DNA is TGTGCCAGCAGCCCAGGGGCGTTTTCCTATGGCTACACCTTC. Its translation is CASSPGAFSYGYTF.

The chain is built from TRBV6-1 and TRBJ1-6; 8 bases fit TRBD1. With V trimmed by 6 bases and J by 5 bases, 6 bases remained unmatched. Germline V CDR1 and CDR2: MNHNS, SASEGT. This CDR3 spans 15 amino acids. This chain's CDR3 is CASSGQGGNNSPLHF. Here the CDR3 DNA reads TGTGCCAGCAGCGGACAGGGTGGGAATAATTCACCCCTCCACTTT.

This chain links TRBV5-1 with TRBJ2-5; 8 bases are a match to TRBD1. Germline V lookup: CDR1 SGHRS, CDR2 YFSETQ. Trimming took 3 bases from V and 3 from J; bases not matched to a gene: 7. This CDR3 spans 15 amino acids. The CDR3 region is CASSSQTDREETQYF. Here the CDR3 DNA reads TGCGCCAGCAGCTCGCAGACGGACAGGGAAGAGACCCAGTACTTC.

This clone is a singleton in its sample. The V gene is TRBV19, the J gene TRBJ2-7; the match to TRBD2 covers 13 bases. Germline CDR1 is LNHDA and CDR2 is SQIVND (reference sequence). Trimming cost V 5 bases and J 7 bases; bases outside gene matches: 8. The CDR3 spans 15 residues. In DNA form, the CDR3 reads TGTGCCAGTAGTCCGACTAGCGGGGGGACCATTGAGCAGTACTTC. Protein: CASSPTSGGTIEQYF.

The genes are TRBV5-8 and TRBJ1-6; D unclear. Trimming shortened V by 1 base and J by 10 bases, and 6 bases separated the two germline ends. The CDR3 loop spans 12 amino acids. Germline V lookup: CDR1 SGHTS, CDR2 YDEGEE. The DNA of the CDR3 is TGTGCCAGCAGCTTGTGGCTCTCACCCCTCCACTTT. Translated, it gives CASSLWLSPLHF. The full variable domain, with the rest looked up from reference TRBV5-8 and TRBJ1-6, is EAGVTQSPTHLIKTRGQQATLRCSPISGHTSVYWYQQALGLGLQFLLWYDEGEERNRGNFPPRFSGRQFPNYSSELNVNALELEDSALYLCASSLWLSPLHFGNGTRLTVT.

CDR3 amino acids: CASSLVGTLSGANVLTF. DNA for the CDR3: TGTGCCAGCAGCTTGGTCGGGACACTCTCTGGGGCCAACGTCCTGACTTTC. V gene TRBV5-4 combines with J gene TRBJ2-6, with D maybe TRBD1 (6 bases). From germline, CDR1 is SGHNT and CDR2 YYREEE (reference sequence). There are 17 residues in the CDR3. With 0 bases removed from V and 0 bases from J, the gap between germline ends came to 10 bases.

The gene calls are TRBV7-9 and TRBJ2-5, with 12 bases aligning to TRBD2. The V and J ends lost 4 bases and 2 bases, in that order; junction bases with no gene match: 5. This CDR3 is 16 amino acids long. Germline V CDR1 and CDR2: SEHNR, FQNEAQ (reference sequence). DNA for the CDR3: TGTGCCAGCAGCTCTCGGACTAGCGGGGTTCAAGAGACCCAGTACTTC. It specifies CASSSRTSGVQETQYF.